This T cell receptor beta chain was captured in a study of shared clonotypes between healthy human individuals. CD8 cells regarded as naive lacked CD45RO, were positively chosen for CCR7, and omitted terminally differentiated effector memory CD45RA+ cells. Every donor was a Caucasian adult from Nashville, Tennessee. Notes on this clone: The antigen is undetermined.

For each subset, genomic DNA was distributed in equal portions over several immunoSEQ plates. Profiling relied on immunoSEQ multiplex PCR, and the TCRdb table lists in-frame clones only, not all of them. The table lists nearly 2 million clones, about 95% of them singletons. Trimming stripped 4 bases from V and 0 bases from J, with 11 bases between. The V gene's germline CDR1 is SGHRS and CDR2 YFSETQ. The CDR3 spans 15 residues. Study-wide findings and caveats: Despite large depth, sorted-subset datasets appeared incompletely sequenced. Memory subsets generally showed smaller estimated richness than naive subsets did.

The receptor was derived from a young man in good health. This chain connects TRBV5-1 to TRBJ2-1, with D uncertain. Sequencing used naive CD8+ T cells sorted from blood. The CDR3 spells CASSTRQSSYNEQFF. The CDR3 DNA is TGCGCCAGCAGCACCCGGCAAAGCTCCTACAATGAGCAGTTCTTC.